Listed here are 12 T cell receptor beta chains from one sample, sequenced in a study of T cell repertoires in cytomegalovirus infection. From the reads, TCRdb called clonotypes with MiXCR, one entry per CDR3 protein. The sample carries about 100,000 distinct CDR3 sequences, about 15% recorded once. The sequenced sample consisted of PBMCs. These TCRs come from a human donor in good health (CMV status not recorded). Some clones in this sample may be carry-over from other donors' samples.

There are many counts of this clonotype. This sequence joins TRBV7-9 and TRBJ2-3, with TRBD1 matching 9 bases. This CDR3 is 14 amino acids long. Losses at the gene ends were 8 bases for V and 3 bases for J; bases not matched to a gene: 6. The germline V gene has CDR1 SEHNR and CDR2 FQNEAQ (reference sequence). The CDR3 nucleotides read TGTGCCAGCGACCGGACAGGGGAGACAGATACGCAGTATTTT. This codes for CASDRTGETDTQYF.

This clonotype was recorded a few times. J is TRBJ2-1 and V is TRBV5-4, with D possibly matching TRBD2 (5 bases). The germline CDR1 and CDR2 sequences are SGHNT and YYREEE (reference sequence). The CDR3 has 12 residues. The V end lost 3 bases, the J end lost 5 bases, and 6 bases lay between the germline ends. The CDR3 DNA is TGTGCCAGCAGCTACGGGGACAATGAGCAGTTCTTC. This translates into CASSYGDNEQFF.

This clonotype was counted only a few times. The chain employs TRBV12-3 or TRBV12-4 and TRBJ1-3; no firm D call. This CDR3 comprises 13 residues. V lost 5 bases to trimming and J lost 0 bases, with 5 bases between them. CDR3 residues: CASSIPSGNTIYF. The CDR3 nucleotides are TGTGCCAGCAGTATTCCCTCTGGAAACACCATATATTTT.

This clonotype was recorded many times. At one end, the junction sequence differs from germline, possibly due to a read error. The rearrangement uses TRBV12-3 or TRBV12-4 and TRBJ1-1; D call uncertain. The CDR3 totals 13 residues. The CDR3 sequence: CASSFSGNTEAFF. The CDR3 nucleotides read TGCGCCAGCAGCTTCTCAGGTAACACTGAAGCTTTCTTT.

The rearrangement uses TRBV7-6 and TRBJ2-1; 10 bases line up with TRBD1. This CDR3 has 17 residues. V shed 1 base, J shed 0 bases, and the junction held 3 bases outside the gene matches. Germline values: CDR1 SGHVS, CDR2 FNYEAQ. The CDR3: CASSLEGQGFSYNEQFF. The CDR3, as DNA: TGTGCCAGCAGCTTAGAGGGACAGGGGTTCTCCTACAATGAGCAGTTCTTC.

In DNA form, the CDR3 reads TGTGCCAGCAGCGTAGCTAGCGGGCAGGTCTATGGCTACACCTTC. It codes for CASSVASGQVYGYTF. V gene TRBV9 combines with J gene TRBJ1-2; no reliable D call. The length of the CDR3 is 15 residues. V was trimmed by 0 bases and J by 4 bases, leaving 13 bases between them. Germline CDR1 is SGDLS and CDR2 is YYNGEE.

A few counts support this clonotype. The chain uses TRBV7-2 and TRBJ1-1; D is perhaps TRBD1 (5 bases). CDR1 is SGHTA, CDR2 FQGNSA, per germline. The CDR3 has 14 amino acids. V was pared by 1 base and J by 4 bases, with 10 bases between. In DNA form, the CDR3 reads TGTGCCAGCAGCTTAGTATCAGGGATCACTGAAGCTTTCTTT. This encodes CASSLVSGITEAFF. The whole variable domain, filled in from reference TRBV7-2 and TRBJ1-1, reads GAGVSQSPSNKVTEKGKDVELRCDPISGHTALYWYRQSLGQGLEFLIYFQGNSAPDKSGLPSDRFSAERTGGSVSTLTIQRTQQEDSAVYLCASSLVSGITEAFFGQGTRLTVV.

This clonotype has a handful of counts. The chain uses TRBV29-1 and TRBJ2-1; 8 positions match TRBD1. CDR3 size: 11 residues. V trimming: 7 bases; J trimming: 7 bases; junction bases outside the gene matches: 3. Looked up from germline, CDR1 is SQVTM and CDR2 is ANQGSEA. CDR3 amino acids: CSGYRGNEQFF. In nucleotides, the CDR3 is TGCAGCGGCTACAGGGGGAATGAGCAGTTCTTC.

The chain carries TRBV7-9 and TRBJ2-1; TRBD1 aligns across 9 bases. The last part of the DNA fits TRBJ2-7 better; the J call may be wrong. The CDR3 is 15 amino acids. The germline V gene encodes CDR1 SEHNR and CDR2 FQNEAQ (reference sequence). The DNA of the CDR3 is TGTGCCAGCAGCTTAGCGCAACAGGGGGCTCTTCGGCAGTACTTC. Its translation: CASSLAQQGALRQYF.

The genes are TRBV5-1 and TRBJ1-1; 7 bases are a match to TRBD1. CDR3 size: 15 residues. Germline lookup yields CDR1 SGHRS and CDR2 YFSETQ. V was clipped by 4 bases and J by 1 base; unmatched bases: 7. The CDR3 sequence: CASSAATGPNTEAFF. CDR3 DNA: TGCGCCAGCAGCGCGGCGACAGGGCCGAACACTGAAGCTTTCTTT.

This clonotype turned up a few times. The chain carries TRBV6-2 or TRBV6-3 and TRBJ2-7, with 8 bases that match TRBD1. The CDR3 is 15 residues long. With 4 bases clipped from V and 6 bases from J, the junction kept 11 bases outside the gene matches. Germline values: CDR1 MNHEY, CDR2 SVGEGT. The CDR3 loop is CASSSAGTGRAEQYF. The CDR3, as DNA: TGTGCCAGCAGTTCGGCCGGGACAGGTAGGGCCGAGCAGTACTTC.

This clonotype was seen repeatedly, ten times or more. This rearrangement joins TRBV7-2 to TRBJ1-6; D gene unclear. The germline V gene encodes CDR1 SGHTA and CDR2 FQGNSA. V shed 5 bases and J shed 7 bases, with 6 bases lying between them. The CDR3 runs to 12 residues. The CDR3 is CASSNPNSPLHF. CDR3 in DNA: TGTGCCAGCAGCAACCCCAATTCACCCCTCCACTTT. Full variable domain (remainder filled in from reference TRBV7-2 and TRBJ1-6): GAGVSQSPSNKVTEKGKDVELRCDPISGHTALYWYRQSLGQGLEFLIYFQGNSAPDKSGLPSDRFSAERTGGSVSTLTIQRTQQEDSAVYLCASSNPNSPLHFGNGTRLTVT.